Presented here are 25 T cell receptor beta chains from one specimen sequenced in a study of T-cell memory formation after mild COVID-19. Via MiXCR, TCRdb re-called the 5' RACE reads, giving one row per CDR3 protein. The sample has tens of thousands of distinct CDR3 sequences; roughly 13% are singletons. The specimen was PBMCs or a T cell subset sorted from them (not recorded which). These TCRs come from an adult woman who had mild COVID-19 (a few samples of this study predate the infection). Cell type and time point are not known.

The chain joins TRBV24-1 to TRBJ2-1; 8 bases are shared with TRBD2. Germline V gene sequence: CDR1 KGHDR, CDR2 SFDVKD. This CDR3 region has 15 residues. The trim removed 5 bases at V and 2 bases at J, leaving 4 bases unmatched. The CDR3, as DNA: TGTGCCACCAGTGCCGCGGGGGGTCCCTACAATGAGCAGTTCTTC. Its translation is CATSAAGGPYNEQFF.

The chain has TRBV6-5 and TRBJ2-1, with TRBD2 matching 7 bases. Germline values: CDR1 MNHEY, CDR2 SVGAGI. The CDR3 totals 14 residues. J was trimmed by 1 base and V by 5 bases; bases with no gene match: 2. CDR3 sequence: CASSLAASYNEQFF. The CDR3 DNA is TGTGCCAGCAGTCTAGCGGCTTCCTACAATGAGCAGTTCTTC.

Worth noting for this clonotype: At one end the junction does not follow the germline gene, possibly because of a read error. This chain connects TRBV6-5 to TRBJ1-4, with 8 bases identical to TRBD1. The CDR3 has 19 amino acids. Germline values: CDR1 MNHEY, CDR2 SVGAGI. The DNA of the CDR3 is TGTGCCCGCAGTACTATCGCCGCACTTCAGGGGGCCCAAGGTGAAAAACTGTTTTTT. Encoded protein: CARSTIAALQGAQGEKLFF.

The chain has TRBV7-2 and TRBJ1-2; unclear D gene. Germline V gene sequence: CDR1 SGHTA, CDR2 FQGNSA. Trimming stripped 1 base from V and 8 bases from J, with 29 bases between. The CDR3 spans 19 residues. The DNA for the CDR3 is TGTGCCAGCAGCTTAGGACCATGGGAGTTGGCCGTAAGGGAAAGCGGCTACACCTTC. Amino acid sequence: CASSLGPWELAVRESGYTF.

This clonotype was observed a few times. V is TRBV19 and J is TRBJ2-2; D remains ambiguous. The ends were cut back, 1 base at V and 4 bases at J, with 7 bases in the middle. The germline V gene has CDR1 LNHDA and CDR2 SQIVND (reference sequence). This CDR3 has 14 amino acids. In DNA form, the CDR3 reads TGTGCCAGTAGTATAGTGGCAGTCACCGGGGAGCTGTTTTTT. Encoded protein: CASSIVAVTGELFF.

This clonotype has more than one count but fewer than ten. This CDR3 reads CASSKISGQGVVQYEQYF. The DNA for the CDR3 is TGTGCCAGCAGCAAAATCTCCGGACAGGGGGTAGTACAGTACGAGCAGTACTTC. This chain connects TRBV21-1 to TRBJ2-7; the table's TRBD1 call for D was not verified on the DNA. TRBV21-1 is classified as a pseudogene. This CDR3 region has 18 residues.

This clonotype was observed a few times. The rearrangement uses TRBV5-1 and TRBJ2-5; D is undetermined. This CDR3 region has 14 residues. Germline loops: CDR1 SGHRS, CDR2 YFSETQ. V lost 2 bases to trimming and J lost 0 bases, with 8 bases between them. DNA of the CDR3: TGCGCCAGCAGCTTCCTTGGAAACCAAGAGACCCAGTACTTC. Amino acids: CASSFLGNQETQYF. Variable domain in full (rest from reference TRBV5-1 and TRBJ2-5): KAGVTQTPRYLIKTRGQQVTLSCSPISGHRSVSWYQQTPGQGLQFLFEYFSETQRNKGNFPGRFSGRQFSNSRSEMNVSTLELGDSALYLCASSFLGNQETQYFGPGTRLLVL.

This clonotype was seen only a few times. The rearrangement links TRBV7-9 to TRBJ2-2; a possible D gene is TRBD2 (6 bases). The germline CDR1 and CDR2 sequences are SEHNR and FQNEAQ (reference sequence). This CDR3 contains 14 residues. The ends were cut back, 2 bases at V and 6 bases at J, with 10 bases in the middle. CDR3 DNA: TGTGCCAGCAGCTTATTAGCGGTGGCCGGGGAGCTGTTTTTT. Translated: CASSLLAVAGELFF.

This clonotype was detected a few times. The chain has TRBV5-1 and TRBJ2-7; 7 positions agree with TRBD1. This CDR3 contains 13 residues. Germline V gives CDR1 SGHRS, CDR2 YFSETQ. The trim removed 4 bases at V and 2 bases at J, leaving 3 bases unmatched. CDR3 sequence (DNA): TGCGCCAGCAGCGAGGGGGCTCCCTACGAGCAGTACTTC. This encodes CASSEGAPYEQYF.

This clonotype came up once. The chain is built from TRBV5-1 and TRBJ1-2; no clear D gene. The V end lost 0 bases, the J end lost 5 bases, and 11 bases lay between the germline ends. There are 14 residues in the CDR3. The germline gives CDR1 SGHRS, CDR2 YFSETQ. The CDR3 DNA sequence: TGCGCCAGCAGCTTGGAATGGGCAGATTATGGCTACACCTTC. Its protein product is CASSLEWADYGYTF.

Ten or more counts support this clonotype. The gene calls are TRBV7-9 and TRBJ2-4, with unresolved D. CDR3 length: 14 amino acids. Per germline, CDR1 SEHNR and CDR2 FQNEAQ (reference sequence). V lost 1 base, J lost 6 bases, and 10 bases lay in between. This chain's CDR3 is CASSLDRDLNIQYF. The DNA for the CDR3 is TGTGCCAGCAGCTTAGACAGAGACTTAAACATTCAGTACTTC.

This clonotype turned up a few times. The rearrangement links TRBV6-5 to TRBJ2-7, with 8 bases matching TRBD2. After removal of 5 bases from V and 1 base from J, the junction contained 10 bases not matched to a gene. The CDR3 consists of 16 residues. Germline CDR1 and CDR2: MNHEY and SVGAGI. The CDR3 sequence: CASSPELASGSYEQYF. The CDR3 DNA follows: TGTGCCAGCAGTCCGGAGCTGGCTAGCGGGTCCTACGAGCAGTACTTC.

The CDR3 loop reads CSARDLESRNPYEQYF. The CDR3 coding sequence is TGCAGTGCTAGAGATTTGGAAAGCAGGAACCCCTACGAGCAGTACTTC. The chain uses TRBV20-1 and TRBJ2-7; D is undetermined. This CDR3 has 16 residues. Trimming stripped 0 bases from V and 2 bases from J, with 17 bases between. In germline, CDR1 is DFQATT, CDR2 SNEGSKA (reference sequence).

The chain joins TRBV18 to TRBJ2-1; D gene unclear. V was clipped by 3 bases and J by 3 bases, with 6 bases between them. Germline CDR1 reads KGHSH; CDR2 reads LQKENI. This CDR3 contains 13 residues. The CDR3 DNA follows: TGTGCCAGCTCACCCCCCGACTACAATGAGCAGTTCTTC. It is translated as CASSPPDYNEQFF.

V gene TRBV12-3 or TRBV12-4 combines with J gene TRBJ1-2, with D unclear. V dropped 5 bases and J dropped 3 bases, with 19 bases sitting between them. CDR3 length equals 16 residues. The chain's CDR3 is CASSQRSGVIDYGYTF. The CDR3, as DNA: TGTGCCAGCAGTCAGAGGAGTGGGGTGATAGACTATGGCTACACCTTC.

This clonotype has a count of ten or more. The chain recombines TRBV12-3 or TRBV12-4 with TRBJ2-2; D perhaps matches TRBD2 (6 bases). The CDR3 is made up of 12 amino acids. V lost 5 bases to trimming and J lost 6 bases, with 7 bases between them. The CDR3 nucleotides are TGTGCCAGCAGTCGACTAGCCGGGGAGCTGTTTTTT. This sequence encodes CASSRLAGELFF.

This clonotype has just a few counts. The chain couples TRBV11-2 to TRBJ2-5; D is perhaps TRBD1 (5 bases). Trimming cost V 6 bases and J 0 bases, with 5 bases left between them. The CDR3 is made up of 12 amino acids. CDR1 and CDR2 from the germline V gene are SGHAT and FQNNGV. CDR3: CASRGDQETQYF. The CDR3 bases are TGTGCCAGCAGAGGGGACCAAGAGACCCAGTACTTC.

Ten or more counts support this clonotype. The chain links TRBV2 to TRBJ2-5; D is possibly TRBD2 (7 bases). The germline CDR1 and CDR2 sequences are SNHLY and FYNNEI. The CDR3 loop spans 16 amino acids. The V end was cut by 1 base, the J end by 5 bases, with 17 bases between. The CDR3: CASSEGAGAAWETQYF. The CDR3 DNA follows: TGTGCCAGCAGTGAAGGCGCGGGGGCTGCTTGGGAGACCCAGTACTTC.

The chain is built from TRBV11-2 and TRBJ2-1; D unclear. CDR1 is SGHAT and CDR2 is FQNNGV in the germline V gene. Between the trimmed V and J ends, which lost 5 bases and 0 bases, there was a span of 14 bases. The CDR3 runs to 16 residues. The CDR3 here is CASSPLDPSSYNEQFF. The CDR3 bases are TGTGCCAGCAGCCCTCTTGATCCCAGCTCCTACAATGAGCAGTTCTTC.

The chain carries TRBV15 and TRBJ1-2; TRBD1 agrees at 8 bases. V was clipped by 4 bases and J by 0 bases; unmatched bases: 7. Germline values: CDR1 LNHNV, CDR2 YYDKDF (reference sequence). This CDR3 has 16 amino acids. The chain's CDR3 is CATSIRGQAANYGYTF. CDR3 bases: TGTGCCACCAGCATAAGGGGACAGGCCGCTAACTATGGCTACACCTTC. Variable domain in full (rest from reference TRBV15 and TRBJ1-2): DAMVIQNPRYQVTQFGKPVTLSCSQTLNHNVMYWYQQKSSQAPKLLFHYYDKDFNNEADTPDNFQSRRPNTSFCFLDIRSPGLGDTAMYLCATSIRGQAANYGYTFGSGTRLTVV.

The chain couples TRBV19 to TRBJ2-7, with TRBD2 matching 9 bases. The CDR3 runs 15 residues. Germline-derived CDR1 and CDR2 are LNHDA and SQIVND (reference sequence). Trimming took 8 bases from V and 3 from J; bases not matched to a gene: 11. The CDR3 DNA reads as TGTGCCAGTGCCGAACTAGCGGGCTTCCACTACGAGCAGTACTTC. It codes for CASAELAGFHYEQYF.

This clonotype was counted between two and nine times. The chain links TRBV7-8 to TRBJ2-7, with D maybe TRBD2 (6 bases). The V and J ends lost 5 bases and 2 bases respectively, with 16 bases between them. The length of the CDR3 is 15 residues. The germline CDR1 and CDR2 sequences are SGHVS and FQNEAQ. In DNA, the CDR3 is TGTGCCAGCAGCCCTCACCCGCCGGGGGCCTACGAGCAGTACTTC. Translating it yields CASSPHPPGAYEQYF.

This clonotype was detected a few times. This chain links TRBV7-9 with TRBJ2-2; tentatively, D is TRBD2 (5 bases). The germline V and J ends were trimmed by 8 bases and 11 bases, with 9 bases remaining between them. The CDR3 is 10 residues long. Germline loops: CDR1 SEHNR, CDR2 FQNEAQ (reference sequence). Written as DNA, the CDR3 is TGTGCCAGCGACGGGGATGAGCTGTTTTTT. It codes for CASDGDELFF.

This clonotype was recorded a few times. The gene calls are TRBV7-6 and TRBJ2-3; D uncertain. The V and J ends lost 0 bases and 4 bases respectively, with 5 bases between them. The CDR3 is 13 residues long. Germline V gene sequence: CDR1 SGHVS, CDR2 FNYEAQ. CDR3 sequence (DNA): TGTGCCAGCAGCTTAGCGCTCGCAGATACGCAGTATTTT. It encodes CASSLALADTQYF.

The chain uses TRBV6-5 and TRBJ2-1; the D gene is possibly TRBD2 (6 bases). Germline lookup yields CDR1 MNHEY and CDR2 SVGAGI. V lost 4 bases and J lost 9, with 13 bases in between. CDR3 size: 13 residues. CDR3 sequence reads: CASSWTSRGEQFF. The DNA of the CDR3 is TGTGCCAGCAGTTGGACATCGCGGGGTGAGCAGTTCTTC.